Presented here are 14 T cell receptor beta chains from one specimen sequenced in a study of blood T cell repertoires in COVID-19. TCRdb keeps only in-frame clones here, not all; method: immunoSEQ multiplex PCR. The sample consists of approximately 500,000 clones, roughly 89% of them appearing once. The sequenced material came from peripheral blood. Source of these receptors: a young man with COVID-19, enrolled during active disease.

The rearrangement uses TRBV18 and TRBJ1-1; D unclear. Looked up from germline, CDR1 is KGHSH and CDR2 is LQKENI. The CDR3 spans 15 residues. Trimming left V 2 bases short and J 4 bases short, with 14 bases between. The DNA of the CDR3 is TGTGCCAGCTCACCATCGCGGGGTGAGGGCACTGAAGCTTTCTTT. Translated, it gives CASSPSRGEGTEAFF.

This chain links TRBV4-1 with TRBJ2-3, with 12 nucleotides matching TRBD2. The V gene end was trimmed by 8 bases and the J gene end by 0 bases; junction bases not matched to a gene: 9. CDR3 length: 17 residues. Germline V lookup: CDR1 MGHRA, CDR2 YSYEKL. CDR3 in amino acids: CASGSATSGGSTDTQYF. The CDR3 DNA follows: TGCGCCAGCGGCTCCGCTACTAGCGGGGGGAGCACAGATACGCAGTATTTT.

In nucleotides, the CDR3 is TGTGCCAGCAGCTCAACAGGGGTCGGAAACACCATATATTTT. The encoded protein is CASSSTGVGNTIYF. The gene calls are TRBV3-1 (or the pseudogene TRBV3-2) and TRBJ1-3, with TRBD1 matching 7 bases. The V gene end was trimmed by 5 bases and the J gene end by 4 bases; junction bases not matched to a gene: 5. The germline gives CDR1 LGHDT, CDR2 YNNKEL (reference sequence). This CDR3 spans 14 amino acids.

The V call is TRBV6-5, the J call TRBJ1-2; D unresolved. Between the trimmed V and J ends, which lost 5 bases and 0 bases, there was a span of 13 bases. Germline CDR1 and CDR2: MNHEY and SVGAGI. This CDR3 has 15 residues. CDR3 sequence reads: CASSTQGGANYGYTF. The DNA of the CDR3 is TGTGCCAGCAGTACGCAAGGCGGTGCTAACTATGGCTACACCTTC.

This rearrangement joins TRBV25-1 to TRBJ1-3, with D hard to call. V shed 7 bases and J shed 9 bases, with 10 bases lying between them. Germline assignment: CDR1 MGHDK and CDR2 SYGVNS. This CDR3 is built from 11 residues. CDR3 sequence: CASTARGTIYF. The CDR3 DNA reads TGTGCCAGCACGGCCCGCGGCACCATATATTTT. The full variable domain, rest sourced from reference TRBV25-1 and TRBJ1-3, is EADIYQTPRYLVIGTGKKITLECSQTMGHDKMYWYQQDPGMELHLIHYSYGVNSTEKGDLSSESTVSRIRTEHFPLTLESARPSHTSQYLCASTARGTIYFGEGSWLTVV.

The table lists this clone with a few counts. The rearrangement uses TRBV5-6 and TRBJ1-1; TRBD1 aligns across 8 bases. The CDR3 consists of 15 residues. J lost 6 bases, V lost 4 bases, and 11 bases had no gene match. CDR1 is SGHDT and CDR2 is YYEEEE in the germline V gene. The CDR3: CASSVIDRGLAEAFF. In DNA form, the CDR3 reads TGTGCCAGCAGCGTGATAGACAGGGGATTAGCTGAAGCTTTCTTT.

V and J are TRBV11-3 and TRBJ2-7, with D perhaps matching TRBD1 (6 bases). The CDR3 totals 14 residues. Germline CDR1 is SGHNT and CDR2 is YENEEA. Trimming cost V 5 bases and J 0 bases, with 11 bases left between them. The DNA of the CDR3 is TGTGCCAGCAGCAGCACAGGGAACTCCTACGAGCAGTACTTC. As protein: CASSSTGNSYEQYF.

V is TRBV12-3 or TRBV12-4 and J is TRBJ1-1; D is perhaps TRBD1 (5 bases). The CDR3 sequence is 13 residues long. Trimming stripped 6 bases from V and 1 base from J, with 9 bases between. CDR3 amino acids: CASSRRENTEAFF. The CDR3 region has the DNA TGTGCCAGCAGCCGCAGGGAGAACACTGAAGCTTTCTTT.

This chain uses TRBV11-2 with TRBJ2-1, with 7 bases identical to TRBD2. There are 14 residues in the CDR3. Germline loops: CDR1 SGHAT, CDR2 FQNNGV. V dropped 6 bases and J dropped 0; count of bases not matched to a gene: 2. CDR3 DNA: TGTGCCAGCAGGGGAGGGCTCTCCTACAATGAGCAGTTCTTC. Translating it yields CASRGGLSYNEQFF.

The chain is built from TRBV7-9 and TRBJ2-7; 9 nucleotides align to TRBD1. Germline V gene lookup returns CDR1 SEHNR and CDR2 FQNEAQ (reference sequence). J lost 2 bases, V lost 3 bases, and 5 bases had no gene match. This CDR3 has 15 amino acids. The DNA of the CDR3 is TGTGCCAGCAGCTTGGTTGACAGGGGGGCCTACGAGCAGTACTTC. Amino acids: CASSLVDRGAYEQYF.

The gene calls are TRBV5-1 and TRBJ2-1, with D perhaps matching TRBD2 (6 bases). CDR1 is SGHRS, CDR2 YFSETQ, per germline. Trimming pared 4 bases from V and 8 bases from J, leaving 22 bases between. The CDR3 is 16 residues long. CDR3 sequence (DNA): TGCGCCAGCAGCGGAGGGACTGGAAATCCTTTCGATGAGCAGTTCTTC. This translates into CASSGGTGNPFDEQFF.

The CDR3 DNA is TGTGCCAGCTCACCATCGGGGAAAGAAGCTTTCTTT. This gives the protein CASSPSGKEAFF. The chain carries TRBV18 and TRBJ1-1; no definite D call. With 2 bases removed from V and 8 bases from J, the gap between germline ends came to 9 bases. CDR1 and CDR2 (germline): KGHSH, LQKENI. The CDR3 spans 12 residues.

This chain connects TRBV2 to TRBJ1-2; a weak D match, TRBD1 (5 bases). The CDR3 is 15 amino acids. Germline V gives CDR1 SNHLY, CDR2 FYNNEI. V was pared by 1 base and J by 5 bases, with 14 bases between. The CDR3: CASSEGGLPRYGYTF. The DNA of the CDR3 is TGTGCCAGCAGTGAAGGGGGCCTTCCTAGATATGGCTACACCTTC.

The rearrangement links TRBV4-1 to TRBJ2-1, with a tentative D call TRBD1 (6 bases). The CDR3 has 14 residues. Germline lookup yields CDR1 MGHRA and CDR2 YSYEKL. The V gene lost 0 bases and the J gene lost 14 bases, with 17 bases spanning the gap. The CDR3 region is CASSQDLGARQKFF. CDR3 bases: TGCGCCAGCAGCCAAGACCTGGGGGCCCGCCAAAAGTTCTTC.